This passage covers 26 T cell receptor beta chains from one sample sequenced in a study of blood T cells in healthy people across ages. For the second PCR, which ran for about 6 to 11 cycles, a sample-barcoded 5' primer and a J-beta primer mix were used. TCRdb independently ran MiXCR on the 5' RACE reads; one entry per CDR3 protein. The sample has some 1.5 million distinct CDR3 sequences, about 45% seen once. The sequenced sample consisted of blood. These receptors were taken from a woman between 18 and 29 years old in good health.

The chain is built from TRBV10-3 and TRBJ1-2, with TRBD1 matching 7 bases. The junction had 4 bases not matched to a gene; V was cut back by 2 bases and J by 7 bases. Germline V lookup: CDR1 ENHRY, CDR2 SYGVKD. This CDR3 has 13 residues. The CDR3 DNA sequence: TGTGCCATCAGTGAGACACAGGGGTCTGGCTACACCTTC. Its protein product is CAISETQGSGYTF.

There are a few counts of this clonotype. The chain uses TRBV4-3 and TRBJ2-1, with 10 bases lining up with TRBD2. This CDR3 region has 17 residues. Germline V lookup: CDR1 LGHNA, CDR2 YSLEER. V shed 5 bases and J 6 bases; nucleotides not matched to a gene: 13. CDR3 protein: CASSFLAGGTQGNEQFF. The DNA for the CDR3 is TGCGCCAGCAGCTTCTTAGCGGGGGGAACTCAAGGCAATGAGCAGTTCTTC.

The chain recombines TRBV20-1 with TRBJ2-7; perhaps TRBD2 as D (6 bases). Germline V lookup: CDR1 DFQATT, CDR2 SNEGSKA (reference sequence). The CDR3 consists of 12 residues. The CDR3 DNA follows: TGCAGCGCGGGGCCGAGCTCCTACGAGCAGTACTTC. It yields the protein CSAGPSSYEQYF.

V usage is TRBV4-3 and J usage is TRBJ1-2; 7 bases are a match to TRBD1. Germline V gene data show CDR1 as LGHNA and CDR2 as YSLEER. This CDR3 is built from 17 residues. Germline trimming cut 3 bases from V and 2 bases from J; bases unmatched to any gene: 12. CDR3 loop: CASSHQSRLDRNYGYTF. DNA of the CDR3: TGCGCCAGCAGCCACCAATCGCGTCTGGACAGGAACTATGGCTACACCTTC.

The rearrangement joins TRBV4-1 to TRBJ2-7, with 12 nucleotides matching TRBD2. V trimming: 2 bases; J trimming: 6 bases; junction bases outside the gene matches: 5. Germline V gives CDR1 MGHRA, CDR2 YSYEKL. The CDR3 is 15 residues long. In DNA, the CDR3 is TGCGCCAGCAGCCAACCTGCTAGCGGGAGGGGCGAGCAGTACTTC. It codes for CASSQPASGRGEQYF.

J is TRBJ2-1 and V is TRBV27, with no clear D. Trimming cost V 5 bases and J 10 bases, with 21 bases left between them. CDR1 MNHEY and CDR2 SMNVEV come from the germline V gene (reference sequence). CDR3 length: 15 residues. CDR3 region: CASSQVVEVSYEQFF. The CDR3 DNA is TGTGCCAGCAGTCAAGTTGTCGAGGTTTCCTACGAGCAGTTCTTC.

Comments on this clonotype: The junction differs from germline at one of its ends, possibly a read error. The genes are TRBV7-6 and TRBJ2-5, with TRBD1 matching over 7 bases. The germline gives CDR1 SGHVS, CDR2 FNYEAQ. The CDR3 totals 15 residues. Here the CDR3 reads CASSPMTGLGENQYF. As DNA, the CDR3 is TGTGCCAGCAGCCCAATGACAGGGTTGGGAGAGAACCAGTACTTC.

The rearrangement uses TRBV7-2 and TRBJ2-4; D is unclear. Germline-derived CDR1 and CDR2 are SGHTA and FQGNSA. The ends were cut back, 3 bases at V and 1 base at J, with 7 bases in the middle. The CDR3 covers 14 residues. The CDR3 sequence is CASSFAYAKNIQYF. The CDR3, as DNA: TGTGCCAGCAGCTTTGCGTATGCCAAAAACATTCAGTACTTC.

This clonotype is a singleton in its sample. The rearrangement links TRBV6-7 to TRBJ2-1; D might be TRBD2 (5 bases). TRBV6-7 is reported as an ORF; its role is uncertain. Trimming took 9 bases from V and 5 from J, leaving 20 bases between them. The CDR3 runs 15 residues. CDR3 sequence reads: CASSPILVRHNEQFF. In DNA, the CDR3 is TGTGCCAGTAGCCCTATACTAGTGCGGCACAATGAGCAGTTCTTC.

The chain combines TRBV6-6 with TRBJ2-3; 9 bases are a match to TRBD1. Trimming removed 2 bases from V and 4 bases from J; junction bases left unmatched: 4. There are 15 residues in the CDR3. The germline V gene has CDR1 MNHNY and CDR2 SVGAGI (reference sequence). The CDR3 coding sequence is TGTGCCAGCAGTTACGACAGGGGGGGATCAGATACGCAGTATTTT. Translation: CASSYDRGGSDTQYF.

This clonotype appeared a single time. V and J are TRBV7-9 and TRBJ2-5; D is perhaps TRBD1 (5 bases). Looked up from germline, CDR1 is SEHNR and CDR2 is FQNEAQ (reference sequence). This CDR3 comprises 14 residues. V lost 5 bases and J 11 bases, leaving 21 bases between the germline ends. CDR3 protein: CASSLTSGRDNQYF. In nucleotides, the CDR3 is TGTGCCAGCAGCCTAACTTCGGGCAGGGATAATCAGTACTTC.

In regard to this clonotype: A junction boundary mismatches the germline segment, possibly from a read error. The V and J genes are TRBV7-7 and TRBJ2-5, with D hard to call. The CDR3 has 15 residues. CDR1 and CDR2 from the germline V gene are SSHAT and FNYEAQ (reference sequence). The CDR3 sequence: CASSLQPLSSETQYF. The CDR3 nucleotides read TGTGCTAGCAGCTTACAGCCCCTTAGCTCGGAGACCCAGTACTTC.

The CDR3 nucleotides read TGTGCCACCAGCGCCCTACTAGGGGGGACACGACCAGGGCGTGTCAATCAGCCCCAGCATTTT. It encodes CATSALLGGTRPGRVNQPQHF. The chain carries TRBV10-3 and TRBJ1-5; possibly TRBD1 for D (6 bases). V gave up 10 bases and J gave up 3 bases, with 37 bases separating them. This CDR3 spans 21 amino acids. Germline V gene data show CDR1 as ENHRY and CDR2 as SYGVKD.

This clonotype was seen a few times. CDR3 in DNA: TGCAGTGGTCCCCAGGGCTCCTACACTGAAGCTTTCTTT. Translation: CSGPQGSYTEAFF. This rearrangement joins TRBV20-1 to TRBJ1-1, with a possible D match to TRBD1 (5 bases). Trimming removed 7 bases at V and 3 bases at J, with 15 bases between. CDR3 length: 13 amino acids. CDR1 is DFQATT, CDR2 SNEGSKA, per germline (reference sequence).

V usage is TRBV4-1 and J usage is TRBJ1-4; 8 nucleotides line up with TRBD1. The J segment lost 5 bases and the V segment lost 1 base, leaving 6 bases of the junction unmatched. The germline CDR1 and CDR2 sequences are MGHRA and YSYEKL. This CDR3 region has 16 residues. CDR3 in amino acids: CASSQAPDRGNEKLFF. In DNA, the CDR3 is TGCGCCAGCAGCCAAGCGCCCGACAGGGGAAATGAAAAACTGTTTTTT.

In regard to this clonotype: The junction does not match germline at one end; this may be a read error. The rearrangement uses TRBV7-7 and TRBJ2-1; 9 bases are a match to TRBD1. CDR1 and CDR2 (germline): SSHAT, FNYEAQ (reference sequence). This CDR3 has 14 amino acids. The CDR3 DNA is TGTGCTAGCAGCCGGGGACAGGGTGTCGGTGAGCAGTTCTTC. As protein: CASSRGQGVGEQFF.

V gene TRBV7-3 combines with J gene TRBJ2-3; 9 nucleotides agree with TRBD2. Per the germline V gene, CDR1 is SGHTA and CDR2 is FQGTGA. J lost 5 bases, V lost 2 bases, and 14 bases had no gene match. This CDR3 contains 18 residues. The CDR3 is CASSLLAAGGPEKDTQYF. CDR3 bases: TGTGCCAGCAGCTTACTGGCGGCGGGAGGGCCGGAGAAAGATACGCAGTATTTT.

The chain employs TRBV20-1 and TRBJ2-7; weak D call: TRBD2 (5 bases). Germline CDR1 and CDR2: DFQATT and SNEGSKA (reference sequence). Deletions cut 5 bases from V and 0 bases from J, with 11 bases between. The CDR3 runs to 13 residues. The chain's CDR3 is CSALVSGSYEQYF. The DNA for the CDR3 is TGCAGTGCTTTGGTCAGCGGCTCCTACGAGCAGTACTTC.

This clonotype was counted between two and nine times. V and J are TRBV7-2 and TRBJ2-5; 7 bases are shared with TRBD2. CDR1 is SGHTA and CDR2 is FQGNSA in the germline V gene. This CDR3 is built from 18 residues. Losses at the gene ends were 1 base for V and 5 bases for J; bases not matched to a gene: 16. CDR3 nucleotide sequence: TGTGCCAGCAGCTTAGTGCGGGAGAGAAATGAGATAAGGGAGACCCAGTACTTC. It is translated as CASSLVRERNEIRETQYF.

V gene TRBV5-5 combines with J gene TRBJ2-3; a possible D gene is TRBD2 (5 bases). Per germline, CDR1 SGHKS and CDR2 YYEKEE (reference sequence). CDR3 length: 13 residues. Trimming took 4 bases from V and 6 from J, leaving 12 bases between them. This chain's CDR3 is CASSAEARDTQYF. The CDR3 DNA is TGTGCCAGCAGCGCGGAGGCGCGCGATACGCAGTATTTT.

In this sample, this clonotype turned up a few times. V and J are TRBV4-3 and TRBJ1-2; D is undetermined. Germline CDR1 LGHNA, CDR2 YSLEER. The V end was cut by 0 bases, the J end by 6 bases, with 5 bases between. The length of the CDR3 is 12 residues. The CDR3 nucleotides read TGCGCCAGCAGCCAAGATGCCCATGGCTACACCTTC. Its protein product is CASSQDAHGYTF.

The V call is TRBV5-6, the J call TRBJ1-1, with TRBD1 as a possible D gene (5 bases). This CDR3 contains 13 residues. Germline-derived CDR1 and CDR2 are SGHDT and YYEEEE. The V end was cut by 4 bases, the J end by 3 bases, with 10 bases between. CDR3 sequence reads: CASSPGRHTEAFF. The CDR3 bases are TGTGCCAGCAGCCCGGGACGGCACACTGAAGCTTTCTTT.

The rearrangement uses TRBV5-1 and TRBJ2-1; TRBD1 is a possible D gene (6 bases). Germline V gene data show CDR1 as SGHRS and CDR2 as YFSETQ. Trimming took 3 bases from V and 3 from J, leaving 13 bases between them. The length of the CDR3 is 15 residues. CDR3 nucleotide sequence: TGCGCCAGCAGCTCGACAGGACTGCTCTACAATGAGCAGTTCTTC. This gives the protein CASSSTGLLYNEQFF.

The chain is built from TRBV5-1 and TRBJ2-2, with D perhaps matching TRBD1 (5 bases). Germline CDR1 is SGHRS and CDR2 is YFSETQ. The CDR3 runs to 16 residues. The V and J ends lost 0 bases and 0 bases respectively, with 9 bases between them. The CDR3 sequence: CASSLEAGTNTGELFF. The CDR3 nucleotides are TGCGCCAGCAGCTTGGAGGCAGGGACGAACACCGGGGAGCTGTTTTTT.

CDR3 coding DNA: TGCAGCGTGGGACAGAGCTCCTACAATGAGCAGTACTTC. This sequence encodes CSVGQSSYNEQYF. The chain recombines TRBV29-1 with TRBJ2-1; TRBD1 agrees at 7 bases. The J call is in doubt because the DNA end fits TRBJ2-7 better. Germline V CDR1 and CDR2: SQVTM, ANQGSEA. The CDR3 runs to 13 residues.

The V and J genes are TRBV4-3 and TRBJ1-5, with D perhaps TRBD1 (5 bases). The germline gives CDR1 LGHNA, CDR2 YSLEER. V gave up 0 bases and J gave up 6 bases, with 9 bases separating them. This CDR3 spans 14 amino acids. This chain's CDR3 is CASSQEFGGQPQHF. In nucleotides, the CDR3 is TGCGCCAGCAGCCAAGAGTTCGGGGGTCAGCCCCAGCATTTT.